A single sample is the source of the 28 T cell receptor beta chains below, sequenced in a study of glioma-infiltrating T cells after dendritic cell vaccination. TCRdb's table, derived via immunoSEQ multiplex PCR, lists solely in-frame clones and lacks some. This table has 40,000 to 60,000 clones, around 86% appearing once. The source was blood, collected before dendritic cell vaccination. Receptors originate from a human donor with glioblastoma.

J is TRBJ1-1 and V is TRBV19; D uncertain. Between the trimmed V and J ends, which lost 0 bases and 3 bases, there was a span of 17 bases. This CDR3 spans 17 amino acids. Germline lookup yields CDR1 LNHDA and CDR2 SQIVND (reference sequence). The CDR3 DNA is TGTGCCAGTAGTATAGAGGCGGGTATCCGTTTTCACACTGAAGCTTTCTTT. Translated: CASSIEAGIRFHTEAFF.

The rearrangement links TRBV30 to TRBJ1-2; the D is unclear. This CDR3 comprises 15 residues. Germline-derived CDR1 and CDR2 are GTSNPN and SVGIG (reference sequence). V was trimmed by 2 bases and J by 5 bases, leaving 18 bases between them. The CDR3 DNA is TGTGCCTGGAGTCTAGCGCCCAGAATGTTATATGGCTACACCTTC. The encoded protein is CAWSLAPRMLYGYTF.

The chain has TRBV7-2 and TRBJ2-7, with 8 bases lining up with TRBD1. The CDR3 has 12 amino acids. Trimming removed 5 bases from V and 6 bases from J; junction bases left unmatched: 3. Germline V gives CDR1 SGHTA, CDR2 FQGNSA. The chain's CDR3 is CASSGQGGEQYF. The CDR3 DNA follows: TGTGCCAGCAGCGGACAGGGCGGCGAGCAGTACTTC.

The rearrangement links TRBV4-2 to TRBJ2-1, with 14 bases that match TRBD2. This CDR3 has 18 amino acids. In germline, CDR1 is LGHNA, CDR2 YNFKEQ. With 4 bases clipped from V and 0 bases from J, the junction kept 5 bases outside the gene matches. CDR3 residues: CASSPTSGGASSYNEQFF. CDR3 coding DNA: TGTGCCAGCAGCCCGACTAGCGGGGGGGCGAGCTCCTACAATGAGCAGTTCTTC.

The V and J genes are TRBV18 and TRBJ2-2, with TRBD1 matching over 9 bases. The trim removed 6 bases at V and 2 bases at J, leaving 13 bases unmatched. The CDR3 contains 18 residues. Germline assignment: CDR1 KGHSH and CDR2 LQKENI. The CDR3 nucleotides are TGTGCCAGCTCTCTGGGACAGGGTTCAGGCCCTAACACCGGGGAGCTGTTTTTT. Protein sequence: CASSLGQGSGPNTGELFF. Looking up the rest from reference TRBV18 and TRBJ2-2 gives the full variable domain: NAGVMQNPRHLVRRRGQEARLRCSPMKGHSHVYWYRQLPEEGLKFMVYLQKENIIDESGMPKERFSAEFPKEGPSILRIQQVVRGDSAAYFCASSLGQGSGPNTGELFFGEGSRLTVL.

The chain links TRBV18 to TRBJ2-1; 8 bases fit TRBD2. Germline assignment: CDR1 KGHSH and CDR2 LQKENI. CDR3 length equals 15 residues. J lost 5 bases, V lost 2 bases, and 5 bases had no gene match. CDR3 coding DNA: TGTGCCAGCTCACCAGAAACTAGCGGAGACAATGAGCAGTTCTTC. Its translation is CASSPETSGDNEQFF.

This CDR3 reads CASSEAPGVRYTIYF. In nucleotides, the CDR3 is TGTGCCAGCAGTGAAGCGCCGGGGGTTCGATACACCATATATTTT. The chain combines TRBV6-1 with TRBJ1-3; TRBD1 might be the D (5 bases). CDR1 and CDR2 from the germline V gene are MNHNS and SASEGT. V was shortened by 0 bases and J by 8 bases, with 14 bases between the two germline ends. CDR3 length equals 15 residues.

The chain is built from TRBV7-6 and TRBJ2-7, with D possibly TRBD2 on 6 matching bases. V lost 1 base to trimming and J lost 4 bases, with 14 bases between them. CDR1 SGHVS and CDR2 FNYEAQ come from the germline V gene. The CDR3 is made up of 15 amino acids. The CDR3 is CASSLEEGTGYEQYF. In nucleotides, the CDR3 is TGTGCCAGCAGCTTAGAGGAGGGGACCGGGTACGAGCAGTACTTC. Based on the CDR3 plus reference TRBV7-6 and TRBJ2-7, the full variable domain is GAGVSQSPRYKVTKRGQDVALRCDPISGHVSLYWYRQALGQGPEFLTYFNYEAQQDKSGLPNDRFSAERPEGSISTLTIQRTEQRDSAMYRCASSLEEGTGYEQYFGPGTRLTVT.

This clone was recorded a few times. The genes are TRBV5-1 and TRBJ2-7; D might be TRBD1 (6 bases). V was trimmed by 1 base and J by 3 bases, leaving 14 bases between them. The CDR3 has 15 residues. In germline, CDR1 is SGHRS, CDR2 YFSETQ. The CDR3 DNA sequence: TGCGCCAGCAGCTTGTGGGGATCGACAGGCTACGAGCAGTACTTC. Encoded protein: CASSLWGSTGYEQYF.

This rearrangement joins TRBV11-3 to TRBJ1-2; possible D gene TRBD1, 6 bases. CDR3 length: 15 residues. The V end was cut by 1 base, the J end by 3 bases, with 12 bases between. CDR1 is SGHNT and CDR2 is YENEEA in the germline V gene. CDR3 nucleotide sequence: TGTGCCAGCAGCTTAGGCGGGGGCAGTTACTATGGCTACACCTTC. It specifies CASSLGGGSYYGYTF.

V and J are TRBV23-1 and TRBJ2-4; TRBD2 is a possible D gene (6 bases). TRBV23-1 is an ORF, with its function uncertain. CDR3 size: 18 residues. Trimming left V 0 bases short and J 0 bases short, with 15 bases between. As DNA, the CDR3 is TGCGCCAGCAGTCAATCGAGAGGGCAGGGACTAGCCAAAAACATTCAGTACTTC. This gives the protein CASSQSRGQGLAKNIQYF.

This chain links TRBV10-3 with TRBJ1-3, with TRBD1 identical over 7 bases. The germline CDR1 and CDR2 sequences are ENHRY and SYGVKD. The CDR3 sequence is 17 residues long. J was trimmed by 0 bases and V by 6 bases; bases with no gene match: 11. CDR3 protein: CAIRDPGQRLSGNTIYF. CDR3 nucleotides: TGTGCCATCAGAGACCCGGGACAGAGGCTCTCTGGAAACACCATATATTTT.

CDR3 region: CASSIGQGSRTNEKLFF. In DNA, the CDR3 is TGTGCCAGTAGTATCGGACAGGGGAGTCGAACTAATGAAAAACTGTTTTTT. The rearrangement uses TRBV19 and TRBJ1-4; 9 nucleotides line up with TRBD1. V gave up 3 bases and J gave up 1 base; unmatched junction bases: 6. Germline assignment: CDR1 LNHDA and CDR2 SQIVND (reference sequence). CDR3 length: 17 residues.

The chain uses TRBV25-1 and TRBJ2-2; possibly TRBD1 for D (5 bases). Germline V gene sequence: CDR1 MGHDK, CDR2 SYGVNS. V lost 2 bases, J lost 5 bases, and 9 bases lay in between. The CDR3 runs 14 residues. The CDR3, as DNA: TGTGCCAGCAGTGAACCCGCAGGGACCGGGGAGCTGTTTTTT. It codes for CASSEPAGTGELFF.

The rearrangement joins TRBV28 to TRBJ2-7, with TRBD1 identical over 9 bases. The CDR3 contains 14 residues. V lost 5 bases and J lost 3; bases outside the gene matches: 5. From germline, CDR1 is MDHEN and CDR2 SYDVKM. CDR3 sequence: CASSIGTGFYEQYF. The CDR3 nucleotides are TGTGCCAGCAGTATCGGGACAGGGTTCTACGAGCAGTACTTC.

This clone was seen more than once but under ten times. The V and J genes are TRBV5-1 and TRBJ2-2, with 11 nucleotides matching TRBD1. The CDR3 runs 16 residues. Germline CDR1 SGHRS, CDR2 YFSETQ. V lost 2 bases to trimming and J lost 4 bases; unmatched junction nucleotides: 4. CDR3 DNA: TGCGCCAGCAGCTTCGGACAGGGGGCGCCCACCGGGGAGCTGTTTTTT. Amino acid sequence: CASSFGQGAPTGELFF.

This sequence joins TRBV11-2 and TRBJ2-2; 8 bases line up with TRBD1. J lost 2 bases, V lost 6 bases, and 5 bases had no gene match. The CDR3 length is 15 residues. Germline CDR1 and CDR2: SGHAT and FQNNGV. The CDR3 here is CASRLGQANTGELFF. The CDR3 coding sequence is TGTGCCAGCAGATTGGGACAGGCTAACACCGGGGAGCTGTTTTTT. The full variable domain, completed using reference TRBV11-2 and TRBJ2-2, is EAGVAQSPRYKIIEKRQSVAFWCNPISGHATLYWYQQILGQGPKLLIQFQNNGVVDDSQLPKDRFSAERLKGVDSTLKIQPAKLEDSAVYLCASRLGQANTGELFFGEGSRLTVL.

V and J are TRBV21-1 and TRBJ1-4; TRBD1 is taken as the D call from the table, unchecked against the DNA. TRBV21-1 is described as a pseudogene. The CDR3 covers 16 residues. As DNA, the CDR3 is TGTGCCAGCAGCACTACAGGGGAAGGGAAGAATGAAAAACTGTTTTTT. This translates into CASSTTGEGKNEKLFF.

The chain recombines TRBV7-9 with TRBJ1-1, with D tentatively TRBD1 (6 bases). The CDR3 has 15 residues. The V end lost 6 bases, the J end lost 3 bases, and 17 bases lay between the germline ends. Germline-derived CDR1 and CDR2 are SEHNR and FQNEAQ (reference sequence). The CDR3 DNA reads as TGTGCCAGCAGTGGGAACCGGGGGGCGGACACTGAAGCTTTCTTT. It specifies CASSGNRGADTEAFF. Based on the CDR3 plus reference TRBV7-9 and TRBJ1-1, the full variable domain is DTGVSQNPRHKITKRGQNVTFRCDPISEHNRLYWYRQTLGQGPEFLTYFQNEAQLEKSRLLSDRFSAERPKGSFSTLEIQRTEQGDSAMYLCASSGNRGADTEAFFGQGTRLTVV.

The CDR3 sequence: CSVEGRASYEQYF. DNA of the CDR3: TGCAGCGTTGAGGGCAGGGCCTCCTACGAGCAGTACTTC. The genes are TRBV29-1 and TRBJ2-5, with TRBD1 as a possible D gene (5 bases). The DNA end lines up better with TRBJ2-7; the J call may be wrong. Germline CDR1 SQVTM, CDR2 ANQGSEA. The CDR3 runs to 13 residues.

CDR3 sequence reads: CASSQTGGGTGELFF. The CDR3 DNA follows: TGTGCCAGCAGCCAGACAGGGGGCGGCACCGGGGAGCTGTTTTTT. The genes are TRBV7-3 and TRBJ2-2, with 10 bases matching TRBD1. In germline, CDR1 is SGHTA, CDR2 FQGTGA. CDR3 length: 15 amino acids. Trimming at V came to 5 bases and at J to 4 bases, leaving 4 bases not matched to a gene.

Here the CDR3 reads CASTHSGVSNQPQHF. The CDR3 region has the DNA TGTGCCAGCACCCACTCGGGGGTAAGCAATCAGCCCCAGCATTTT. This chain links TRBV6-5 with TRBJ1-5; maybe TRBD1 (5 bases). There are 15 residues in the CDR3. Germline assignment: CDR1 MNHEY and CDR2 SVGAGI. V lost 7 bases and J 1 base, leaving 14 bases between the germline ends.

This CDR3 reads CASSSDRTGTTNYGYTF. CDR3 DNA: TGTGCCAGCAGCTCCGATCGGACAGGGACGACTAACTATGGCTACACCTTC. The rearrangement links TRBV5-6 to TRBJ1-2; 8 nucleotides match TRBD1. From germline, CDR1 is SGHDT and CDR2 YYEEEE. The length of the CDR3 is 17 residues. V was pared by 3 bases and J by 0 bases, with 10 bases of the junction left unmatched.

The chain joins TRBV7-3 to TRBJ2-1, with 8 bases identical to TRBD2. The V gene end was trimmed by 2 bases and the J gene end by 9 bases; junction bases not matched to a gene: 9. The germline CDR1 and CDR2 sequences are SGHTA and FQGTGA. The CDR3 consists of 15 residues. CDR3 nucleotides: TGTGCCAGCAGCTTAGTTTACCAGCGGGAGATTGAGCAGTTCTTC. Translated, it gives CASSLVYQREIEQFF.

The chain employs TRBV5-8 and TRBJ2-4; 7 positions agree with TRBD2. This CDR3 region has 16 residues. With 4 bases clipped from V and 0 bases from J, the junction kept 7 bases outside the gene matches. The germline V gene has CDR1 SGHTS and CDR2 YDEGEE. For the CDR3, the DNA is TGTGCCAGCAGCCATCGGGGGGATCTAGCCAAAAACATTCAGTACTTC. Amino acid sequence: CASSHRGDLAKNIQYF.

The genes are TRBV9 and TRBJ1-2; 9 nucleotides align to TRBD1. Germline V gives CDR1 SGDLS, CDR2 YYNGEE. CDR3 length: 14 residues. V lost 2 bases, J lost 8 bases, and 7 bases stayed unmatched. CDR3 sequence reads: CASSVGQGREGYTF. CDR3 DNA: TGTGCCAGCAGCGTGGGACAGGGCCGAGAAGGCTACACCTTC.

This chain links TRBV2 with TRBJ2-3; D is unclear. The V and J ends lost 6 bases and 1 base respectively, with 11 bases between them. Germline CDR1 is SNHLY and CDR2 is FYNNEI. CDR3 length: 14 residues. The chain's CDR3 is CASSATRRTDTQYF. The CDR3 coding sequence is TGTGCCAGCAGCGCTACCAGGCGCACAGATACGCAGTATTTT. Combining the CDR3 with reference TRBV2 and TRBJ2-3 gives the whole variable domain EPEVTQTPSHQVTQMGQEVILRCVPISNHLYFYWYRQILGQKVEFLVSFYNNEISEKSEIFDDQFSVERPDGSNFTLKIRSTKLEDSAMYFCASSATRRTDTQYFGPGTRLTVL.

J is TRBJ1-1 and V is TRBV27; D uncertain. The germline gives CDR1 MNHEY, CDR2 SMNVEV (reference sequence). The ends were cut back, 6 bases at V and 0 bases at J, with 14 bases in the middle. This CDR3 has 15 amino acids. The CDR3: CASSPPSGLNTEAFF. CDR3 nucleotide sequence: TGTGCCAGCAGCCCCCCCTCGGGGTTGAACACTGAAGCTTTCTTT.